The T cell receptor beta chain described here comes from a study of a mutant IDH1 vaccine in newly diagnosed glioma. Study-wide background: With temozolomide cycles, or 4-6 weeks after radiotherapy alone, vaccination was started. Prior therapy was radiotherapy, temozolomide, or both; most received both.

Broader study findings: There seemed to be no relation between pseudoprogression and changes in top peripheral T cell clonotypes. Immune responses induced by vaccination arose in around 93% of the patients.

Time point described: week 23, last vaccination. Vaccine doses each comprised 300 ug of mutant IDH1 20-mer peptide, with topical imiquimod. This CDR3 region has 15 residues. Germline assignment: CDR1 SQVTM and CDR2 ANQGSEA. V lost 2 bases, J lost 5 bases, and 18 bases lay in between. Measured with immunoSEQ multiplex PCR; TCRdb has only the in-frame clones, and not every one. The sample lists tens of thousands of clones; about 81% were seen once. A note on this clone: Antigen: not known.

J is TRBJ2-5 and V is TRBV29-1; a weak D match, TRBD1 (6 bases). The sample here was PBMCs, taken from a glioma patient whose treatment included an IDH1 peptide vaccine. The clonotype comes from a woman between 40 and 50 years old with glioma. Some clones in this sample may be carry-over from other donors' samples. The CDR3 protein is CSVEHGSGVDETQYF. CDR3 in DNA: TGCAGCGTTGAACACGGGTCAGGGGTGGATGAGACCCAGTACTTC.